This T cell receptor beta chain was sequenced during a study of PD-1 blockade in classical Hodgkin lymphoma. J was trimmed by 6 bases and V by 8 bases; bases with no gene match: 14. CDR3 size: 16 residues. Germline assignment: CDR1 LNHDA and CDR2 SQIVND (reference sequence). Study findings and constraints: In CD4+ cells, TCR diversity went up significantly by C4D1, but in CD8+ cells it did not. Whoever responded completely had baseline diversity much like that seen in newly diagnosed patients.

Relapse after autologous stem cell transplantation occurred in every patient, and brentuximab vedotin exposure varied. Progressive disease, partial response or complete response was each patient's best response. About this clone: Its target is not known.

Profiling relied on immunoSEQ multiplex PCR, and the TCRdb table lists in-frame clones only, not all of them. The sample has around 65,000 clones, approximately 90% seen once; the top ten hold roughly 15%. The V call is TRBV19, the J call TRBJ2-7; 12 bases are a match to TRBD1. Here the sequenced sample was peripheral blood mononuclear cells (PBMCs), taken at baseline. The receptor's source is a human donor with classical Hodgkin lymphoma. CDR3 DNA sequence: TGTGCCAGTGGAACCTTGGGGGGACAGGGGGCCGGCGAGCAGTACTTC. It yields the protein CASGTLGGQGAGEQYF.